The 8 T cell receptor beta chains given below trace back to one sample, sequenced in a study of blood T cell repertoires in COVID-19. Using immunoSEQ multiplex PCR, the repertoire was profiled, and TCRdb retains in-frame clones only, with some absent. The sample lists around 81,000 clones, 84% occurring once. Sequencing used peripheral blood. The receptors originated from a human donor in a cohort sampled during active COVID-19.

This chain connects TRBV29-1 to TRBJ1-3; possible D gene TRBD1, 6 bases. The ends were cut back, 2 bases at V and 0 bases at J, with 17 bases in the middle. CDR3 length: 17 amino acids. Germline lookup yields CDR1 SQVTM and CDR2 ANQGSEA. In DNA form, the CDR3 reads TGCAGCGTTGAACGGGGGGCCCTAGGGGGCTCTGGAAACACCATATATTTT. Translating it yields CSVERGALGGSGNTIYF.

This clone came up once. The rearrangement joins TRBV19 to TRBJ2-7; 7 bases are a match to TRBD1. Germline-derived CDR1 and CDR2 are LNHDA and SQIVND (reference sequence). The CDR3 consists of 13 residues. Trimming cost V 6 bases and J 3 bases; bases outside gene matches: 5. The CDR3 region is CASRKGGRYEQYF. The CDR3 nucleotides are TGTGCCAGTAGGAAAGGGGGCCGCTACGAGCAGTACTTC.

The rearrangement joins TRBV30 to TRBJ1-6; D call uncertain. CDR1 is GTSNPN and CDR2 is SVGIG in the germline V gene (reference sequence). V lost 0 bases to trimming and J lost 9 bases, with 9 bases between them. The CDR3 has 13 residues. The CDR3 region has the DNA TGTGCCTGGAGTGTGGGAGGACGTTCACCCCTCCACTTT. Its translation is CAWSVGGRSPLHF.

This chain uses TRBV3-1 (or the pseudogene TRBV3-2) with TRBJ2-1; 9 positions match TRBD2. The CDR3 has 14 amino acids. V lost 4 bases to trimming and J lost 8 bases; unmatched junction nucleotides: 6. The germline V gene encodes CDR1 LGHDT and CDR2 YNNKEL (reference sequence). The CDR3 DNA reads as TGTGCCAGCAGCCTGGGACTAGCATCGGATGAGCAGTTCTTC. Translation: CASSLGLASDEQFF.

This clone was seen more than once but under ten times. This rearrangement joins TRBV28 to TRBJ1-6, with D tentatively TRBD1 (5 bases). V was shortened by 3 bases and J by 7 bases, with 10 bases between the two germline ends. The CDR3 has 14 residues. Germline V gene data show CDR1 as MDHEN and CDR2 as SYDVKM. Here the CDR3 DNA reads TGTGCCAGCAGTTTTAGGGGCAACAATTCACCCCTCCACTTT. Translated, it gives CASSFRGNNSPLHF.

In nucleotides, the CDR3 is TGTGCCAGCAGTCCGCAAGGGGGGGGGAACACTGAAGCTTTCTTT. Translation: CASSPQGGGNTEAFF. The J gene is TRBJ1-1, the V gene TRBV28; D is perhaps TRBD1 (6 bases). V dropped 5 bases and J dropped 1 base, with 14 bases sitting between them. Germline V gene data show CDR1 as MDHEN and CDR2 as SYDVKM. This CDR3 contains 15 residues.

The genes are TRBV3-1 (or the pseudogene TRBV3-2) and TRBJ1-1, with no clear D. The CDR3 has 15 amino acids. The germline gives CDR1 LGHDT, CDR2 YNNKEL (reference sequence). Deletions cut 2 bases from V and 5 bases from J, with 15 bases between. The CDR3 sequence: CASSQPYLSGTEAFF. Here the CDR3 DNA reads TGTGCCAGCAGCCAACCCTATTTATCAGGAACTGAAGCTTTCTTT.

This sequence joins TRBV5-1 and TRBJ2-5, with 7 bases identical to TRBD1. Trimming took 0 bases from V and 11 from J; bases not matched to a gene: 4. The CDR3 consists of 12 residues. CDR1 is SGHRS, CDR2 YFSETQ, per germline. CDR3: CASSLEGAPQYF. CDR3 coding DNA: TGCGCCAGCAGCTTGGAGGGGGCCCCTCAGTACTTC.